Sequencing of this T cell receptor (beta chain) was carried out in a study of blood T cell repertoires in COVID-19. Across the whole study: Samples came from the United States, Italy and Spain, spanning acute and convalescent COVID-19.

CDR1 is KGHSH and CDR2 is LQKENI in the germline V gene. J was trimmed by 0 bases and V by 4 bases; bases with no gene match: 14. The CDR3 has 19 residues. The study recruited people aged about 18 to 95 years across approximately 24 US areas. Methods used by the authors: Estimates of nucleated cell counts were drawn from the amplification of reference gene primers. Clones were read by immunoSEQ multiplex PCR, and TCRdb kept only the in-frame ones, dropping some. D and trimming come from the DNA, and the V and J calls and clone size come from that table. The sample lists around 480,000 clones; about nine tenths were seen once.

The chain has TRBV18 and TRBJ1-5, with 8 bases fitting TRBD1. The sample consisted of PBMCs or T cells enriched from blood (not recorded which). The TCR sequence derives from a woman aged 18-29 years who had recovered from COVID-19. The CDR3 bases are TGTGCCAGCTCACTTACCCCGGGACAGGCCGGCCTTAGCAATCAGCCCCAGCATTTT. Its protein product is CASSLTPGQAGLSNQPQHF.